Each of the 7 T cell receptor beta chains below was sequenced from the same sample in a study of beta chain features in type 1 diabetes. Expressed TCRB transcripts were sequenced, since all the RNA that had been isolated was reverse transcribed. Profiling relied on immunoSEQ multiplex PCR, and the TCRdb table lists in-frame clones only, not all of them. The table records more than 300,000 clones, over 9.5% of them present only once. The material sequenced was naive CD4+ T cells from blood. These receptor sequences come from a man aged 18 to 29 in good health.

This clone has more than one count but fewer than ten. Other DNA sequences from this sample encode an identical CDR3 as well. The chain couples TRBV19 to TRBJ2-2, with 11 bases matching TRBD2. Germline CDR1 reads LNHDA; CDR2 reads SQIVND (reference sequence). This CDR3 is built from 15 residues. J was trimmed by 4 bases and V by 4 bases; bases with no gene match: 2. The CDR3 here is CASSTGLAGTGELFF. The DNA for the CDR3 is TGTGCCAGTAGTACTGGACTAGCGGGCACCGGGGAGCTGTTTTTT.

The chain couples TRBV7-8 to TRBJ1-2; TRBD1 agrees at 7 bases. This CDR3 spans 15 amino acids. Trimming removed 5 bases from V and 4 bases from J; junction bases left unmatched: 10. Germline V gene lookup returns CDR1 SGHVS and CDR2 FQNEAQ. The CDR3 spells CASSPGQAESYGYTF. The CDR3 coding sequence is TGTGCCAGCAGCCCAGGACAGGCTGAGTCCTATGGCTACACCTTC. Looking up the rest from reference TRBV7-8 and TRBJ1-2 gives the full variable domain: GAGVSQSPRYKVAKRGQDVALRCDPISGHVSLFWYQQALGQGPEFLTYFQNEAQLDKSGLPSDRFFAERPEGSVSTLKIQRTQQEDSAVYLCASSPGQAESYGYTFGSGTRLTVV.

This clone has just a few counts. The CDR3 DNA reads TGTGCCAGCAGCTTCTCAACTAATGAAAAACTGTTTTTT. It is translated as CASSFSTNEKLFF. The rearrangement joins TRBV11-1 to TRBJ1-4, with D unclear. The CDR3 has 13 amino acids. V was shortened by 3 bases and J by 0 bases, with 2 bases between the two germline ends. Germline lookup yields CDR1 SGHAT and CDR2 FQDESV (reference sequence). The full variable domain, completed using reference TRBV11-1 and TRBJ1-4, is EAEVAQSPRYKITEKSQAVAFWCDPISGHATLYWYRQILGQGPELLVQFQDESVVDDSQLPKDRFSAERLKGVDSTLKIQPAELGDSAMYLCASSFSTNEKLFFGSGTQLSVL.

The chain is built from TRBV7-2 and TRBJ2-5, with unresolved D. CDR1 is SGHTA, CDR2 FQGNSA, per germline. This CDR3 contains 12 residues. Trimming pared 5 bases from V and 4 bases from J, leaving 8 bases between. DNA of the CDR3: TGTGCCAGCAGCCCATACTCAGAGACCCAGTACTTC. Translation: CASSPYSETQYF.

The chain uses TRBV9 and TRBJ2-5, with TRBD2 matching 10 bases. The CDR3 contains 17 residues. Germline lookup yields CDR1 SGDLS and CDR2 YYNGEE. Losses at the gene ends were 0 bases for V and 7 bases for J; bases not matched to a gene: 12. CDR3 nucleotides: TGTGCCAGCAGCGTAGGTCCGGCTAGCGGGGGAGGGGGGACCCAGTACTTC. The encoded protein is CASSVGPASGGGGTQYF.

This clone has more than one count but fewer than ten. This chain connects TRBV7-2 to TRBJ2-2, with a weak D call TRBD2 (6 bases). Trimming cost V 1 base and J 2 bases, with 11 bases left between them. The CDR3 runs 16 residues. Germline V gives CDR1 SGHTA, CDR2 FQGNSA. CDR3 sequence reads: CASSLVLGGNTGELFF. The DNA of the CDR3 is TGTGCCAGCAGCTTAGTCTTGGGGGGAAACACCGGGGAGCTGTTTTTT.

V is TRBV19 and J is TRBJ2-6; 9 nucleotides match TRBD1. In germline, CDR1 is LNHDA, CDR2 SQIVND (reference sequence). The trim removed 7 bases at V and 9 bases at J, leaving 19 bases unmatched. This CDR3 contains 18 residues. The CDR3 DNA is TGTGCCAGTACCATAACAGGGGGCGCCCAATTCGCCCTCAACGTCCTGACTTTC. It is translated as CASTITGGAQFALNVLTF.